The sequence of this TCR beta chain was determined in a study of CD8+ T cells in alopecia areata. Overall study context: Tofacitinib lasted 6 to 18 months, then 6 months off drug.

RNA extraction was followed by reverse transcription into cDNA, which acted as the sequencing template. Here immunoSEQ multiplex PCR was the method, and the copy in TCRdb shows in-frame clones only, minus some. This table holds over 150,000 clones, 50% to 60% found once. CDR1 is MNHEY, CDR2 SVGAGI, per germline. With 6 bases removed from V and 5 bases from J, the gap between germline ends came to 13 bases. This CDR3 spans 13 amino acids. Described treatment: oral pan-JAK inhibitor, 5-10 mg twice daily. In regard to this clone: Antigen: not known.

Study-level points and caveats: Alopecia totalis/universalis scalp especially showed more expanded CD8+ clones than normal scalp. Mice showed TCR sharing more clearly than patients did, possibly owing to HLA. Among the 100 top clones, expanded CD8+ clones, like scalp clonality, were significantly decreased by tofacitinib.

The source of this sequence is a human donor with alopecia areata. Material: CD4+ T cells sorted from blood, obtained at week 4, from a patient treated with tofacitinib. The chain is built from TRBV6-5 and TRBJ2-5; D is undetermined. In nucleotides, the CDR3 is TGTGCCAGCAGCCGCGACCCTTGGGAGACCCAGTACTTC. Encoded protein: CASSRDPWETQYF.